The 8 T cell receptor beta chains presented below share a single source sample, sequenced in a study of CD8 T cells in ankylosing spondylitis. TCRdb redid the calling of the 5' RACE reads with MiXCR, one entry per CDR3 protein. The sample contains roughly 350,000 distinct CDR3 sequences, approximately 8% of which appear only once. General study points: It appeared that ankylosing spondylitis blood was characterized by a TCR beta motif of 8 or 9 highly homologous variants.

These receptors have no identified antigens. The sample was blood, either unsorted or a sorted T cell fraction (not recorded which). The receptors come from a male donor with ankylosing spondylitis.

CDR3 loop: CASSQLGTVGYEQYF. The CDR3 coding sequence is TGTGCCAGCAGCCAATTAGGGACGGTCGGCTACGAGCAGTACTTC. V usage is TRBV14 and J usage is TRBJ2-7, with D possibly called TRBD1 or TRBD2 (5 bases each). V was cut by 2 bases and J by 3 bases, with 14 bases left in between. CDR3 size: 15 residues. Germline CDR1 reads SGHDN; CDR2 reads FVKESK.

V and J are TRBV15 and TRBJ2-7, with unresolved D. V lost 1 base to trimming and J lost 0 bases, with 4 bases between them. Germline V lookup: CDR1 LNHNV, CDR2 YYDKDF (reference sequence). This CDR3 has 13 amino acids. The CDR3 protein is CATSRVSSYEQYF. The CDR3 DNA sequence: TGTGCCACCAGCAGAGTCAGCTCCTACGAGCAGTACTTC.

This clonotype was recorded a few times. The chain links TRBV2 to TRBJ2-7; tentatively, D is TRBD2 (5 bases). Trimming pared 2 bases from V and 6 bases from J, leaving 14 bases between. Germline CDR1 SNHLY, CDR2 FYNNEI. The CDR3 runs 14 residues. CDR3 region: CASSENQPGFEQYF. CDR3 DNA: TGTGCCAGCAGTGAAAACCAACCGGGGTTCGAGCAGTACTTC.

This clonotype was observed a few times. The V call is TRBV4-1, the J call TRBJ2-4; 9 bases are a match to TRBD2. The length of the CDR3 is 15 residues. The germline V gene has CDR1 MGHRA and CDR2 YSYEKL. V lost 5 bases to trimming and J lost 0 bases; unmatched junction nucleotides: 2. This CDR3 is CASSFSGGAKNIQYF. CDR3 bases: TGCGCCAGCAGCTTTAGCGGGGGAGCCAAAAACATTCAGTACTTC.

This chain uses TRBV29-1 with TRBJ1-2; D not certain. The length of the CDR3 is 14 residues. Germline CDR1 SQVTM, CDR2 ANQGSEA. V was clipped by 3 bases and J by 0 bases, with 11 bases between them. The DNA of the CDR3 is TGCAGCGTTGATATAAGAGGTTCTAACTATGGCTACACCTTC. Translation: CSVDIRGSNYGYTF. The complete variable domain, with remaining parts taken from reference TRBV29-1 and TRBJ1-2, reads SAVISQKPSRDICQRGTSLTIQCQVDSQVTMMFWYRQQPGQSLTLIATANQGSEATYESGFVIDKFPISRPNLTFSTLTVSNMSPEDSSIYLCSVDIRGSNYGYTFGSGTRLTVV.

The chain has TRBV9 and TRBJ2-2; D might be TRBD1 (6 bases). This CDR3 is built from 16 residues. Trimming removed 2 bases from V and 0 bases from J, with 11 bases in between. Germline V gene sequence: CDR1 SGDLS, CDR2 YYNGEE. CDR3 protein: CASSVLWTANTGELFF. The CDR3 DNA reads as TGTGCCAGCAGCGTTCTCTGGACAGCGAACACCGGGGAGCTGTTTTTT.

The chain has TRBV6-2 or TRBV6-3 and TRBJ2-5; D is possibly TRBD2 (5 bases). This CDR3 has 18 residues. With 4 bases removed from V and 2 bases from J, the gap between germline ends came to 23 bases. Germline assignment: CDR1 MNHEY and CDR2 SVGEGT. As DNA, the CDR3 is TGTGCCAGCAGTTCCCGATTGATTCGAACGGGAATACAAGAGACCCAGTACTTC. Translated: CASSSRLIRTGIQETQYF.

This clonotype was picked up many times. The chain carries TRBV2 and TRBJ2-1; TRBD1 matches 7 bases. After removal of 0 bases from V and 13 bases from J, the junction contained 3 bases not matched to a gene. This CDR3 spans 12 amino acids. CDR1 and CDR2 from the germline V gene are SNHLY and FYNNEI. The CDR3 DNA reads TGTGCCAGCAGTGAAGCCCGACAGGGCCAGTTCTTC. Translation: CASSEARQGQFF.